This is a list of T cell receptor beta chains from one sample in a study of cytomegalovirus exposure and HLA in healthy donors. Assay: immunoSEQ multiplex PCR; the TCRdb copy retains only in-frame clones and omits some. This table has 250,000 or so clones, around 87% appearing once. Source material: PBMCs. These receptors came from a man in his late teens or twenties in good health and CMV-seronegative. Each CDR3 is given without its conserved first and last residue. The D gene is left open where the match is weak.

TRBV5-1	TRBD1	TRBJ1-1	ASSPTGATEAF
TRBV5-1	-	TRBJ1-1	ASSFSENTEAF
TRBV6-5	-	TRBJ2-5	ASSAGQNKETQY
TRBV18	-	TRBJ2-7	ASSRRSGQYYEQY
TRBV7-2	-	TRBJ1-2	ASSPDRNYGYT
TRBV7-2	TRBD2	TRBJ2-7	ASSPGTSGSEQY
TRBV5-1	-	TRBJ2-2	ASSLDRPTGELF
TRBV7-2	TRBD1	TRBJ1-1	ASSLTGGASTEAF
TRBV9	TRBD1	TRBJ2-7	ASSPGQGGTYEQY
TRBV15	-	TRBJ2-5	ATSRARLELEETQY
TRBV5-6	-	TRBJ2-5	ASSLASLGSQY
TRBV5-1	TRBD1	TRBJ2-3	ASNRGTDTQY
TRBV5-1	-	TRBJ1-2	ASSLGGGHYGYT
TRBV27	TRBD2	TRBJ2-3	ASSTIAGGPEDTQY
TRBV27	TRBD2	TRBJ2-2	ASSRLAGGPLTGELF
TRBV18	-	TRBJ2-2	ASSAAGTGELF
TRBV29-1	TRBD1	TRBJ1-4	SVGGQEGTNEKLF
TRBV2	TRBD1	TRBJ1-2	ASVEEAGGSAGYT
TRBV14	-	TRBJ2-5	ASSQSWGETQY
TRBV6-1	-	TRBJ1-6	ASSEPEPLH
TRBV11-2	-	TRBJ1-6	ASSLVLLASPLH
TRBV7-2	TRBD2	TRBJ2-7	ASSFETSGSAYEQY
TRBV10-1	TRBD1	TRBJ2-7	ASRDRGPQY
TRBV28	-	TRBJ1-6	ASRGGDSPLH
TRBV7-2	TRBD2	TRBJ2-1	ASSYTSGAYNEQF
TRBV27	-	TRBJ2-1	ASSLSRDPKLEF
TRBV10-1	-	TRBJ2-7	ASSEGHTYEQY
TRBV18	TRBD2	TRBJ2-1	ASPPGLLAGGQQF